This passage covers 27 T cell receptor beta chains from one sample sequenced in a study of technical replicates of blood from a handful of donors. Clones were read by immunoSEQ multiplex PCR, and TCRdb kept only the in-frame ones, dropping some. The sample holds around 78,000 clones, 94% seen once. The sequencing sample was made of T cells isolated from PBMCs. The receptors originated from a human donor in good health.

The V call is TRBV30, the J call TRBJ1-5, with 9 bases matching TRBD1. V lost 2 bases, J lost 6 bases, and 11 bases stayed unmatched. Germline V gene sequence: CDR1 GTSNPN, CDR2 SVGIG (reference sequence). The CDR3 sequence is 16 residues long. CDR3 sequence: CAWSRETGGRSQPQHF. DNA for the CDR3: TGTGCCTGGAGTCGAGAGACAGGGGGACGATCTCAGCCCCAGCATTTT.

CDR3 DNA sequence: TGTGCCAGCAGCTTAGCCCCAACTAACACTGAAGCTTTCTTT. Translated, it gives CASSLAPTNTEAFF. This chain uses TRBV7-2 with TRBJ1-1; D is ambiguous. The germline CDR1 and CDR2 sequences are SGHTA and FQGNSA. There are 14 residues in the CDR3. V was shortened by 0 bases and J by 2 bases, with 7 bases between the two germline ends.

This chain uses TRBV19 with TRBJ1-2; tentative D call: TRBD1 (6 bases). This CDR3 contains 14 residues. The V end lost 7 bases, the J end lost 8 bases, and 20 bases lay between the germline ends. Germline V gives CDR1 LNHDA, CDR2 SQIVND (reference sequence). This CDR3 is CASTATGSWRGYTF. The CDR3 DNA follows: TGTGCCAGTACTGCGACAGGCTCCTGGAGAGGCTACACCTTC.

The rearrangement uses TRBV5-1 and TRBJ1-5; unclear D gene. The CDR3 covers 14 residues. V lost 4 bases and J 7 bases, leaving 15 bases between the germline ends. Germline CDR1 SGHRS, CDR2 YFSETQ. The CDR3: CASSPGSDGQPQHF. The CDR3 DNA reads TGCGCCAGCAGCCCCGGGAGCGATGGGCAGCCCCAGCATTTT.

The rearrangement uses TRBV2 and TRBJ1-2, with a tentative D call TRBD1 (6 bases). The length of the CDR3 is 15 residues. Germline lookup yields CDR1 SNHLY and CDR2 FYNNEI. With 6 bases removed from V and 0 bases from J, the gap between germline ends came to 14 bases. The CDR3 DNA follows: TGTGCCAGCAGAGACGGACAGAATTCTAACTATGGCTACACCTTC. It is translated as CASRDGQNSNYGYTF.

This clone is a singleton in its sample. V is TRBV5-1 and J is TRBJ2-3, with TRBD1 matching 8 bases. This CDR3 has 13 amino acids. V lost 7 bases, J lost 1 base, and 2 bases stayed unmatched. Germline V gene sequence: CDR1 SGHRS, CDR2 YFSETQ. The CDR3 DNA sequence: TGCGCCAGCGACAGGGGAGGCACAGATACGCAGTATTTT. Translated: CASDRGGTDTQYF.

This sequence joins TRBV6-5 and TRBJ1-2; no clear D gene. V lost 5 bases, J lost 4 bases, and 17 bases lay in between. This CDR3 has 15 amino acids. CDR1 and CDR2 (germline): MNHEY, SVGAGI. The CDR3 nucleotides read TGTGCCAGCAGTCCTTATATAGTCGAAAGCTATGGCTACACCTTC. Its protein is CASSPYIVESYGYTF.

This clone was seen just once. The chain recombines TRBV5-6 with TRBJ2-7, with D tentatively TRBD2 (5 bases). The CDR3 runs 16 residues. V lost 0 bases, J lost 3 bases, and 16 bases lay in between. The V gene's germline CDR1 is SGHDT and CDR2 YYEEEE. The CDR3 reads CASSLAEGRTDYEQYF. DNA for the CDR3: TGTGCCAGCAGCTTGGCAGAGGGCAGAACCGACTACGAGCAGTACTTC.

The chain uses TRBV7-8 and TRBJ2-4, with no clear D. With 2 bases removed from V and 0 bases from J, the gap between germline ends came to 8 bases. Germline CDR1 reads SGHVS; CDR2 reads FQNEAQ. The CDR3 length is 15 residues. As DNA, the CDR3 is TGTGCCAGCAGCTTACTAAAGCTAGCCAAAAACATTCAGTACTTC. This sequence encodes CASSLLKLAKNIQYF.

The genes are TRBV28 and TRBJ2-1, with TRBD1 identical over 7 bases. Trimming took 4 bases from V and 6 from J; bases not matched to a gene: 9. This CDR3 has 15 amino acids. Germline V CDR1 and CDR2: MDHEN, SYDVKM. The CDR3 region has the DNA TGTGCCAGCAGTTCCCAGGGGGAATCTAGCAATGAGCAGTTCTTC. Translating gives CASSSQGESSNEQFF.

This chain uses TRBV19 with TRBJ1-5; TRBD1 aligns across 10 bases. The CDR3 contains 15 residues. The J segment lost 6 bases and the V segment lost 4 bases, leaving 6 bases of the junction unmatched. Germline values: CDR1 LNHDA, CDR2 SQIVND (reference sequence). The CDR3 spells CASSRVGQGFQPQHF. In nucleotides, the CDR3 is TGTGCCAGTAGTAGGGTGGGACAGGGGTTTCAGCCCCAGCATTTT.

This sequence joins TRBV5-1 and TRBJ2-1; a possible D gene is TRBD1 (7 bases). Trimming removed 0 bases at V and 4 bases at J, with 14 bases between. Germline assignment: CDR1 SGHRS and CDR2 YFSETQ. The CDR3 is made up of 16 amino acids. The CDR3 region has the DNA TGCGCCAGCAGCTTGGGCGGGACAGCTTTTTACAATGAGCAGTTCTTC. As protein: CASSLGGTAFYNEQFF.

The V gene is TRBV19, the J gene TRBJ1-5, with 9 nucleotides matching TRBD1. V lost 7 bases, J lost 0 bases, and 10 bases stayed unmatched. Germline-derived CDR1 and CDR2 are LNHDA and SQIVND (reference sequence). This CDR3 is built from 17 residues. CDR3 bases: TGTGCCAGTAAAGACAGGGGGTCCTTTTATAGCAATCAGCCCCAGCATTTT. The encoded protein is CASKDRGSFYSNQPQHF.

The chain carries TRBV7-9 and TRBJ2-5; D possibly corresponds to TRBD2 (6 bases). The CDR3 contains 15 residues. Germline V gene data show CDR1 as SEHNR and CDR2 as FQNEAQ (reference sequence). Trimming pared 5 bases from V and 1 base from J, leaving 14 bases between. CDR3 loop: CASSVRAGSQETQYF. DNA for the CDR3: TGTGCCAGCAGCGTGAGAGCGGGTAGCCAAGAGACCCAGTACTTC.

The chain joins TRBV15 to TRBJ2-1, with 8 bases aligning to TRBD1. V was pared by 5 bases and J by 13 bases, with 13 bases of the junction left unmatched. CDR3 length equals 14 residues. CDR1 LNHNV and CDR2 YYDKDF come from the germline V gene (reference sequence). The chain's CDR3 is CATSRLLGDRNQFF. The CDR3 nucleotides are TGTGCCACCAGCCGCCTCTTAGGGGACAGGAATCAGTTCTTC.

The rearrangement uses TRBV5-1 and TRBJ1-2; D perhaps matches TRBD1 (5 bases). The germline CDR1 and CDR2 sequences are SGHRS and YFSETQ. V was clipped by 2 bases and J by 1 base, with 9 bases between them. The CDR3 covers 14 residues. The DNA for the CDR3 is TGCGCCAGCAGCTTCGACAGTTTTAACTATGGCTACACCTTC. Its translation is CASSFDSFNYGYTF. The full variable domain, its missing parts supplied by reference TRBV5-1 and TRBJ1-2, is KAGVTQTPRYLIKTRGQQVTLSCSPISGHRSVSWYQQTPGQGLQFLFEYFSETQRNKGNFPGRFSGRQFSNSRSEMNVSTLELGDSALYLCASSFDSFNYGYTFGSGTRLTVV.

This clone was observed once. A read error may produce the germline difference seen at one junction end. The chain combines TRBV28 with TRBJ2-7; 10 nucleotides match TRBD2. The CDR3 has 12 residues. CDR1 and CDR2 from the germline V gene are MDHEN and SYDVKM. Written as DNA, the CDR3 is TGCACCTCTAGCGGGAGAACCTACGAGCAGTACTTC. As protein: CTSSGRTYEQYF.

This CDR3 reads CATSRGPGTGANVLTF. CDR3 DNA sequence: TGTGCCACCAGCAGAGGGCCAGGGACTGGGGCCAACGTCCTGACTTTC. This chain uses TRBV15 with TRBJ2-6, with D possibly being TRBD1 (5 bases). Per germline, CDR1 LNHNV and CDR2 YYDKDF (reference sequence). The CDR3 extends over 16 amino acids. V lost 1 base to trimming and J lost 2 bases, with 9 bases between them.

The rearrangement uses TRBV6-5 and TRBJ2-1, with D possibly being TRBD2 (5 bases). V lost 8 bases and J lost 3, with 5 bases in between. This CDR3 has 11 residues. The germline V gene encodes CDR1 MNHEY and CDR2 SVGAGI. This chain's CDR3 is CASRGYNEQFF. As DNA, the CDR3 is TGTGCCAGCCGGGGCTACAATGAGCAGTTCTTC.

The gene calls are TRBV5-1 and TRBJ2-7, with 8 bases identical to TRBD1. The junction had 8 bases not matched to a gene; V was cut back by 4 bases and J by 5 bases. The germline gives CDR1 SGHRS, CDR2 YFSETQ. CDR3 length: 14 residues. This CDR3 is CASSLGQGGNEQYF. The CDR3 DNA sequence: TGCGCCAGCAGCCTAGGACAGGGTGGTAACGAGCAGTACTTC. The complete variable domain, with remaining parts taken from reference TRBV5-1 and TRBJ2-7, reads KAGVTQTPRYLIKTRGQQVTLSCSPISGHRSVSWYQQTPGQGLQFLFEYFSETQRNKGNFPGRFSGRQFSNSRSEMNVSTLELGDSALYLCASSLGQGGNEQYFGPGTRLTVT.

In regard to this clone: Other DNA sequences in this specimen translate into the identical CDR3. The chain recombines TRBV5-1 with TRBJ2-7, with TRBD2 identical over 11 bases. Trimming removed 2 bases from V and 4 bases from J; junction bases left unmatched: 2. Germline assignment: CDR1 SGHRS and CDR2 YFSETQ. This CDR3 has 14 amino acids. CDR3 coding DNA: TGCGCCAGCAGCTTTAGCGGGGGGGCTTACGAGCAGTACTTC. Its protein product is CASSFSGGAYEQYF.

This chain uses TRBV7-9 with TRBJ2-7, with D possibly being TRBD1 (6 bases). Germline lookup yields CDR1 SEHNR and CDR2 FQNEAQ (reference sequence). The CDR3 length is 16 residues. V was shortened by 2 bases and J by 3 bases, with 17 bases between the two germline ends. The CDR3 nucleotides are TGTGCCAGCAGCTTAACGACAGGAGGCAACTACTACGAGCAGTACTTC. Protein: CASSLTTGGNYYEQYF.

The rearrangement uses TRBV9 and TRBJ1-6; D is perhaps TRBD1 (5 bases). Germline lookup yields CDR1 SGDLS and CDR2 YYNGEE. CDR3 size: 16 residues. The V end was cut by 4 bases, the J end by 7 bases, with 18 bases between. The CDR3 nucleotides read TGTGCCAGCAGCTCACGCGGGGCACCCTTAAATTCACCCCTCCACTTT. It codes for CASSSRGAPLNSPLHF.

This chain connects TRBV4-1 to TRBJ1-1; D is unresolved. The CDR3 runs to 15 residues. Germline CDR1 MGHRA, CDR2 YSYEKL. V lost 3 bases, J lost 5 bases, and 16 bases lay in between. The CDR3 here is CASSQGGGKRTEAFF. Written as DNA, the CDR3 is TGCGCCAGCAGCCAGGGTGGAGGGAAGCGGACTGAAGCTTTCTTT.

CDR3 DNA: TGTGCCAGCTCACCAATTATGCCGTCCGGGACAGGTACCTACGAGCAGTACTTC. This gives the protein CASSPIMPSGTGTYEQYF. V usage is TRBV18 and J usage is TRBJ2-7; TRBD1 matches 8 bases. CDR1 and CDR2 from the germline V gene are KGHSH and LQKENI. V lost 2 bases, J lost 2 bases, and 14 bases stayed unmatched. The length of the CDR3 is 18 residues. Complete variable domain (other parts from reference TRBV18 and TRBJ2-7): NAGVMQNPRHLVRRRGQEARLRCSPMKGHSHVYWYRQLPEEGLKFMVYLQKENIIDESGMPKERFSAEFPKEGPSILRIQQVVRGDSAAYFCASSPIMPSGTGTYEQYFGPGTRLTVT.

The chain recombines TRBV6-6 with TRBJ2-1; 7 bases match TRBD2. The CDR3 length is 14 residues. The J segment lost 5 bases and the V segment lost 2 bases, leaving 3 bases of the junction unmatched. The germline gives CDR1 MNHNY, CDR2 SVGAGI (reference sequence). The DNA for the CDR3 is TGTGCCAGCAGTTACCGACTAGCTGACAATGAGCAGTTCTTC. It codes for CASSYRLADNEQFF.

The count of this clone is one. V usage is TRBV19 and J usage is TRBJ2-5, with D possibly being TRBD2 (5 bases). This CDR3 has 15 amino acids. V was cut by 3 bases and J by 3 bases, with 14 bases left in between. Germline V lookup: CDR1 LNHDA, CDR2 SQIVND (reference sequence). CDR3 bases: TGTGCCAGTAGTATTTCGCGGGTTGGTAAAGAGACCCAGTACTTC. It is translated as CASSISRVGKETQYF.